The TCR beta chain described here comes from a study of OX40 agonist ivuxolimab in advanced cancers. The data were produced by immunoSEQ multiplex PCR, yet TCRdb's version contains in-frame clones alone and is incomplete. The table shows 59,000 or so clones, with approximately 86% occurring only once. Germline lookup yields CDR1 SGHAT and CDR2 FQNNGV. V lost 5 bases and J lost 2; bases outside the gene matches: 4. The CDR3 is made up of 14 amino acids. The sequence was obtained from an adult with an advanced solid tumor such as melanoma, head and neck, liver or kidney cancer. The chain recombines TRBV11-2 with TRBJ2-3; 7 bases map to TRBD2. The material was CD4+ or CD8+ T cells sorted from blood, obtained in a trial of the OX40 agonist ivuxolimab. The CDR3 is CASSMGLPTDTQYF. In DNA, the CDR3 is TGTGCCAGCAGCATGGGACTACCCACAGATACGCAGTATTTT.